A selection of T cell receptor beta chains follows, all from one sample in a study of blood T cell repertoires in COVID-19. Assay: immunoSEQ multiplex PCR; the TCRdb copy retains only in-frame clones and omits some. The sample has 200,000 to 250,000 clones, 70% to 90% seen once. The sample was peripheral blood. These receptors came from a middle-aged man with acute or convalescent COVID-19. The CDR3 runs from the conserved cysteine through the conserved F or W. The order of the fields is J gene, clone size, V gene, D gene, CDR3 DNA, CDR3 protein. D genes are given only for firm matches. Some rows mark clone size as missing; the rest say once, few, many or name a class of expanded clone.

TRBJ2-3 . TRBV7-2 . TGTGCCAGCAGCTTTAGGGGGGGAGGCACAGATACGCAGTATTTT CASSFRGGGTDTQYF
TRBJ2-1 once TRBV6-5 . TGTGCCAGCAGGAGTGGGGGGGCAGGGAGCAATGAGCAGTTCTTC CASRSGGAGSNEQFF
TRBJ1-1 . TRBV6-5 . TGTGCCAGCAGTTACTCGAATTCGGGGGGCCCTAAAGCTTTCTTT CASSYSNSGGPKAFF
TRBJ1-5 . TRBV5-6 TRBD1 TGTGCCAGCAGCCGGGACAGGGGGCAGGGTCAGCCCCAGCATTTT CASSRDRGQGQPQHF
TRBJ1-2 once TRBV28 TRBD1 TGTGCCAGCAGCATGACAGGGAATGGCTACACCTTC CASSMTGNGYTF
TRBJ2-3 once TRBV3-1/TRBV3-2 . TGTGCCAGCAGGAACGGGGGACGAGATACGCAGTATTTT CASRNGGRDTQYF
TRBJ1-2 few TRBV5-5 TRBD1 TGTGCCAGCAGTTTAACAGGGGTGGACGGCTACACCTTC CASSLTGVDGYTF
TRBJ2-1 once TRBV11-2 TRBD2 TGTGCCAGCAGCTTCGGTCTAGCGGGGGAAAACGAGCAGTTCTTC CASSFGLAGENEQFF
TRBJ1-6 . TRBV9 TRBD1 TGTGCCAGCAGTGCCACCGGGACAGGGGGGTTCTCACCCCTCCACTTT CASSATGTGGFSPLHF
TRBJ1-4 once TRBV27 . TGTGCCAGCAGTCCCTACGGTACCGGAAAACTGTTTTTT CASSPYGTGKLFF
TRBJ1-5 . TRBV28 . TGTGCCAGCAGTTTTATGGGGAGTTCGGGTCAGCCCCAGCATTTT CASSFMGSSGQPQHF
TRBJ1-1 . TRBV7-9 . TGTGCCAGCAGCTTATATGTGAACACTGAAGCTTTCTTT CASSLYVNTEAFF
TRBJ1-6 . TRBV2 TRBD1 TGTGCCAGCAGGAAAGCCGGGACAGATAATTCACCCCTCCACTTT CASRKAGTDNSPLHF
TRBJ2-3 . TRBV5-1 TRBD2 TGCGCCAGCAGAACTAGCGGGGGGCCTTCTAGCACAGATACGCAGTATTTT CASRTSGGPSSTDTQYF
TRBJ2-2 . TRBV15 . TGTGCCACCAGCTCCCGGCGCGGGAACGGGGAGCTGTTTTTT CATSSRRGNGELFF
TRBJ1-4 . TRBV5-4 . TGTGCCAGCAGCGCTACAGGGAGAGAAGAAAAACTGTTTTTT CASSATGREEKLFF
TRBJ2-3 . TRBV4-2 . TGTGCCAGCAGCCAAGATAGTGGGGGGAGCACAGATACGCAGTATTTT CASSQDSGGSTDTQYF
TRBJ2-5 . TRBV28 TRBD1 TGTGCCAGCGGTCGATCAGGGGGTTCGGAGGCCCAGTACTTC CASGRSGGSEAQYF
TRBJ1-5 . TRBV3-1/TRBV3-2 . TGTGCCAGCAGCCAAGGCGGGGGGCCCCAGCATTTT CASSQGGGPQHF
TRBJ2-5 . TRBV19 . TGTGCCAGCCGGGACACGAAAGAAGAGACCCAGTACTTC CASRDTKEETQYF
TRBJ1-1 . TRBV24-1 TRBD1 TGTGCCACCAGTGACAACAGGGGCACTGAAGCTTTCTTT CATSDNRGTEAFF
TRBJ2-7 . TRBV3-1/TRBV3-2 TRBD1 TGTGCCAGCAGCCAAGGGACAGGGAAAAACGAGCAGTACTTC CASSQGTGKNEQYF
TRBJ1-2 . TRBV2 TRBD1 TGTGCCAGCAGTGTTGCAGGGGGTAATGTTGGCTACACCTTC CASSVAGGNVGYTF
TRBJ1-6 . TRBV5-4 TRBD1 TGTGCCAGCAGCTTGAAGGGGACAGGGCTATTGTCACCCCTCCACTTT CASSLKGTGLLSPLHF
TRBJ1-2 . TRBV5-4 . TGTGCCAGCAGCCTGCGACAGGATCATAACTATGGCTACACCTTC CASSLRQDHNYGYTF
TRBJ1-2 . TRBV4-2 . TGTGCCAGCAGCCAAGATCCTCAGGGTGGGGGCTACACCTTC CASSQDPQGGGYTF
TRBJ1-2 . TRBV12-5 . TGTGCTAGTGGTTTTTCAGGGTTCGATGGCTACACCTTC CASGFSGFDGYTF